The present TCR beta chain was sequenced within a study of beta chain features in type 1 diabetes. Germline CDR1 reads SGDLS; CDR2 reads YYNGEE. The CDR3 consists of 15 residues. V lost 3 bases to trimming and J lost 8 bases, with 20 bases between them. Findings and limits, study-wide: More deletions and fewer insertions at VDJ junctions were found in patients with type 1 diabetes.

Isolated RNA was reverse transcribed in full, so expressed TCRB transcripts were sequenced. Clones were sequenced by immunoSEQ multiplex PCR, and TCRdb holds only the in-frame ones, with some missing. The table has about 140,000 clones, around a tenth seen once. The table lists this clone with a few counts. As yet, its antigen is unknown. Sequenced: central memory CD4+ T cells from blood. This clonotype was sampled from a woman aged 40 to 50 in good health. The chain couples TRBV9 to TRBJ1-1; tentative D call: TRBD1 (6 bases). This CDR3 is CASSAPASGTTEAFF. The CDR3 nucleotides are TGTGCCAGCAGCGCACCCGCATCCGGGACAACGGAAGCTTTCTTT.